The 31 T cell receptor beta chains below all came from one sample that was sequenced in a study of T cell changes during pregnancy in multiple sclerosis. Sequenced by immunoSEQ multiplex PCR; TCRdb stores in-frame clones only, minus some. The sample gives 60,000 to 75,000 clones, under 95% of which show up once; more than 1.1% is in the top ten. The sample in question was peripheral blood, obtained after pregnancy. The receptors stem from a female donor with multiple sclerosis, enrolled in a pregnancy study.

The chain employs TRBV4-1 and TRBJ2-3, with TRBD2 matching over 7 bases. Unmatched junction bases numbered 8, after V lost 3 bases and J lost 5 bases. CDR1 and CDR2 (germline): MGHRA, YSYEKL. The CDR3 spans 15 residues. CDR3 sequence reads: CASSQASGGVDTQYF. The CDR3 coding sequence is TGCGCCAGCAGCCAGGCTAGCGGAGGGGTAGATACGCAGTATTTT.

This rearrangement joins TRBV18 to TRBJ2-1; D possibly corresponds to TRBD2 (5 bases). The germline CDR1 and CDR2 sequences are KGHSH and LQKENI. CDR3 length equals 15 residues. V dropped 3 bases and J dropped 0 bases, with 9 bases sitting between them. CDR3 in amino acids: CASSPRGSSYNEQFF. For the CDR3, the DNA is TGTGCCAGCTCACCCCGGGGAAGCTCCTACAATGAGCAGTTCTTC.

The chain is built from TRBV2 and TRBJ2-5; 9 bases are a match to TRBD2. The CDR3 loop spans 15 amino acids. Looked up from germline, CDR1 is SNHLY and CDR2 is FYNNEI. The J segment lost 2 bases and the V segment lost 5 bases, leaving 6 bases of the junction unmatched. The CDR3 region is CASSPGLAPQETQYF. CDR3 bases: TGTGCCAGCAGTCCCGGACTAGCGCCACAAGAGACCCAGTACTTC.

This rearrangement joins TRBV19 to TRBJ2-5; D might be TRBD2 (6 bases). The CDR3 contains 15 residues. Germline assignment: CDR1 LNHDA and CDR2 SQIVND (reference sequence). V dropped 5 bases and J dropped 1 base, with 14 bases sitting between them. The CDR3 sequence: CASSSTPGLQETQYF. The CDR3 DNA follows: TGTGCCAGTAGTTCTACCCCGGGACTCCAAGAGACCCAGTACTTC. Drawing the rest from reference TRBV19 and TRBJ2-5, the complete variable domain is DGGITQSPKYLFRKEGQNVTLSCEQNLNHDAMYWYRQDPGQGLRLIYYSQIVNDFQKGDIAEGYSVSREKKESFPLTVTSAQKNPTAFYLCASSSTPGLQETQYFGPGTRLLVL.

The chain combines TRBV4-1 with TRBJ2-1; 11 bases fit TRBD2. The V gene end was trimmed by 4 bases and the J gene end by 0 bases; junction bases not matched to a gene: 5. Germline values: CDR1 MGHRA, CDR2 YSYEKL. The CDR3 totals 17 residues. DNA of the CDR3: TGCGCCAGCAGCCCCCAACTAGCGGGAGCCTCCTACAATGAGCAGTTCTTC. This sequence encodes CASSPQLAGASYNEQFF.

This clone came up many times. The chain carries TRBV19 and TRBJ2-7; 8 nucleotides agree with TRBD1. The V and J ends lost 9 bases and 5 bases, in that order; junction bases with no gene match: 6. CDR3 length: 12 amino acids. CDR1 is LNHDA, CDR2 SQIVND, per germline (reference sequence). The CDR3: CARDSDRDEQYF. CDR3 coding DNA: TGTGCCAGGGACTCGGACAGGGACGAGCAGTACTTC.

The CDR3 reads CASSQDGGRASDEQFF. The CDR3, as DNA: TGCGCCAGCAGCCAAGACGGCGGGAGGGCCTCCGATGAGCAGTTCTTC. This chain joins TRBV4-1 and TRBJ2-1, with 9 bases that match TRBD2. Looked up from germline, CDR1 is MGHRA and CDR2 is YSYEKL. The CDR3 covers 16 residues. The V and J ends lost 0 bases and 8 bases, in that order; junction bases with no gene match: 8.

The chain combines TRBV7-9 with TRBJ2-7, with a tentative D call TRBD1 (5 bases). With 0 bases removed from V and 1 base from J, the gap between germline ends came to 10 bases. Germline V gene sequence: CDR1 SEHNR, CDR2 FQNEAQ (reference sequence). The CDR3 covers 15 residues. In DNA, the CDR3 is TGTGCCAGCAGCTTAGCGCAGGGTAGGTCCTACGAGCAGTACTTC. Translating gives CASSLAQGRSYEQYF.

V usage is TRBV18 and J usage is TRBJ2-2, with D possibly TRBD2 on 5 matching bases. Germline V gene data show CDR1 as KGHSH and CDR2 as LQKENI. CDR3 length: 13 amino acids. Between the trimmed V and J ends, which lost 6 bases and 1 base, there was a span of 6 bases. The CDR3 here is CASSGGNTGELFF. The CDR3 coding sequence is TGTGCCAGCTCTGGAGGGAACACCGGGGAGCTGTTTTTT. The full variable domain, completed using reference TRBV18 and TRBJ2-2, is NAGVMQNPRHLVRRRGQEARLRCSPMKGHSHVYWYRQLPEEGLKFMVYLQKENIIDESGMPKERFSAEFPKEGPSILRIQQVVRGDSAAYFCASSGGNTGELFFGEGSRLTVL.

This chain links TRBV27 with TRBJ1-2; TRBD1 matches at 9 bases. J gave up 3 bases and V 3 bases, and 2 bases lay outside the gene matches. Germline CDR1 MNHEY, CDR2 SMNVEV (reference sequence). The CDR3 covers 14 residues. CDR3 nucleotide sequence: TGTGCCAGCAGTTTGAGGACAGGGGACTATGGCTACACCTTC. It is translated as CASSLRTGDYGYTF.

J is TRBJ2-7 and V is TRBV2; 14 bases align to TRBD2. The CDR3 is 17 amino acids. Germline values: CDR1 SNHLY, CDR2 FYNNEI. V lost 5 bases, J lost 0 bases, and 6 bases stayed unmatched. CDR3 protein: CASSPGLAGDSSYEQYF. CDR3 bases: TGTGCCAGCAGTCCGGGACTAGCGGGAGATAGCTCCTACGAGCAGTACTTC.

The chain links TRBV5-6 to TRBJ1-1, with D uncertain. Between the trimmed V and J ends, which lost 2 bases and 1 base, there was a span of 9 bases. The CDR3 has 14 amino acids. CDR1 and CDR2 (germline): SGHDT, YYEEEE. The CDR3 DNA follows: TGTGCCAGCAGCTTTTTTACGGGGAACACTGAAGCTTTCTTT. Translating it yields CASSFFTGNTEAFF.

This clone is a singleton in its sample. The chain links TRBV7-9 to TRBJ2-5; 11 bases are shared with TRBD2. J gave up 5 bases and V 0 bases, and 2 bases lay outside the gene matches. This CDR3 contains 15 residues. Germline CDR1 is SEHNR and CDR2 is FQNEAQ (reference sequence). As DNA, the CDR3 is TGTGCCAGCAGCTTAGCGCGACTAGCGGGGGAGACCCAGTACTTC. It encodes CASSLARLAGETQYF.

This clone was counted a single time. In DNA form, the CDR3 reads TGTGCCAGCTCACCAAGCCCAGGTTACTACGAGCAGTACTTC. This translates into CASSPSPGYYEQYF. The chain carries TRBV18 and TRBJ2-7; no reliable D call. The CDR3 loop spans 14 amino acids. CDR1 and CDR2 (germline): KGHSH, LQKENI. V dropped 2 bases and J dropped 3 bases, with 11 bases sitting between them.

Here the CDR3 DNA reads TGTGCCAGTAGTATAGCGTTGGCAGTGCATCAGCCCCAGCATTTT. This encodes CASSIALAVHQPQHF. V gene TRBV19 combines with J gene TRBJ1-5; D remains unclear. V gave up 1 base and J gave up 5 bases, with 12 bases separating them. CDR1 is LNHDA, CDR2 SQIVND, per germline (reference sequence). The CDR3 length is 15 residues.

The chain is built from TRBV5-1 and TRBJ1-5; the D gene is possibly TRBD1 (5 bases). The CDR3 runs to 15 residues. The V end lost 3 bases, the J end lost 6 bases, and 16 bases lay between the germline ends. From germline, CDR1 is SGHRS and CDR2 YFSETQ. The CDR3 sequence is CASSSEGQAGQPQHF. Here the CDR3 DNA reads TGCGCCAGCAGCTCGGAAGGACAAGCCGGTCAGCCCCAGCATTTT.

The chain employs TRBV18 and TRBJ2-5, with a possible D match to TRBD2 (6 bases). CDR1 is KGHSH and CDR2 is LQKENI in the germline V gene. The CDR3 consists of 14 residues. V lost 3 bases to trimming and J lost 4 bases, with 12 bases between them. The CDR3 loop is CASSPGLYLETQYF. For the CDR3, the DNA is TGTGCCAGCTCACCGGGACTCTATTTAGAGACCCAGTACTTC.

The chain carries TRBV18 and TRBJ1-1, with no clear D. This CDR3 has 16 amino acids. The germline gives CDR1 KGHSH, CDR2 LQKENI. With 2 bases removed from V and 11 bases from J, the gap between germline ends came to 24 bases. In nucleotides, the CDR3 is TGTGCCAGCTCACCAAGGAAGTTGTCTGGTGGCGGCTGGGCTTTCTTT. Translated: CASSPRKLSGGGWAFF.

The chain couples TRBV6-1 to TRBJ2-5, with a possible D match to TRBD2 (5 bases). Matching the DNA end better, TRBJ2-7 makes the J call doubtful. The CDR3 is 14 amino acids. The germline V gene encodes CDR1 MNHNS and CDR2 SASEGT. The CDR3 DNA follows: TGTGCCAGCAGTTTTAGCGACGACTCCTACGAGCAGTACTTC. Translation: CASSFSDDSYEQYF.

This chain links TRBV5-1 with TRBJ2-7; possibly TRBD1 for D (6 bases). Germline V gives CDR1 SGHRS, CDR2 YFSETQ. There are 15 residues in the CDR3. V lost 0 bases, J lost 2 bases, and 12 bases lay in between. Here the CDR3 reads CASSLGTVGPYEQYF. In nucleotides, the CDR3 is TGCGCCAGCAGCTTGGGGACAGTTGGACCCTACGAGCAGTACTTC.

V gene TRBV2 combines with J gene TRBJ1-1; TRBD1 agrees at 7 bases. V lost 4 bases and J lost 5; bases outside the gene matches: 4. The CDR3 loop spans 13 amino acids. Germline CDR1 SNHLY, CDR2 FYNNEI. The CDR3: CASSVDRLTEAFF. In DNA, the CDR3 is TGTGCCAGCAGTGTGGACAGGTTGACTGAAGCTTTCTTT. The variable domain in full, completed from reference TRBV2 and TRBJ1-1, reads EPEVTQTPSHQVTQMGQEVILRCVPISNHLYFYWYRQILGQKVEFLVSFYNNEISEKSEIFDDQFSVERPDGSNFTLKIRSTKLEDSAMYFCASSVDRLTEAFFGQGTRLTVV.

The chain carries TRBV7-2 and TRBJ2-3; D perhaps matches TRBD1 (5 bases). CDR3 length: 15 residues. Trimming removed 5 bases from V and 2 bases from J, with 14 bases in between. Per the germline V gene, CDR1 is SGHTA and CDR2 is FQGNSA. CDR3 sequence (DNA): TGTGCCAGCAGCCCCACAGTACAGGTCACAGATACGCAGTATTTT. Translation: CASSPTVQVTDTQYF.

The J gene is TRBJ2-2, the V gene TRBV5-1; TRBD2 matches 11 bases. CDR1 and CDR2 (germline): SGHRS, YFSETQ. The junction had 10 bases not matched to a gene; V was cut back by 0 bases and J by 0 bases. This CDR3 is built from 20 residues. The CDR3 sequence is CASSLGTLGLAGPNTGELFF. The CDR3 nucleotides read TGCGCCAGCAGCTTGGGCACACTTGGACTAGCGGGTCCGAACACCGGGGAGCTGTTTTTT.

The chain links TRBV6-1 to TRBJ1-2; D unresolved. Germline V gene sequence: CDR1 MNHNS, CDR2 SASEGT. The CDR3 length is 15 residues. The germline V and J ends were trimmed by 5 bases and 2 bases, with 15 bases remaining between them. This CDR3 reads CASSPYSHGNYGYTF. The DNA for the CDR3 is TGTGCCAGCAGTCCCTACAGCCACGGCAACTATGGCTACACCTTC.

The chain uses TRBV7-9 and TRBJ1-1; D possibly corresponds to TRBD1 (6 bases). The length of the CDR3 is 13 residues. Per the germline V gene, CDR1 is SEHNR and CDR2 is FQNEAQ (reference sequence). V gave up 5 bases and J gave up 3 bases, with 10 bases separating them. Here the CDR3 DNA reads TGTGCCAGCAGCCTACAGGGTCACACTGAAGCTTTCTTT. Protein: CASSLQGHTEAFF.

V is TRBV5-4 and J is TRBJ1-2; TRBD1 agrees at 11 bases. J lost 8 bases, V lost 4 bases, and 13 bases had no gene match. The germline CDR1 and CDR2 sequences are SGHNT and YYREEE (reference sequence). The CDR3 spans 16 residues. CDR3 nucleotides: TGTGCCAGCAGCATTATGCCCTCGGGACAGGGGGGGGGCTACACCTTC. This sequence encodes CASSIMPSGQGGGYTF.

The rearrangement joins TRBV28 to TRBJ2-1; 9 bases match TRBD1. V gave up 5 bases and J gave up 2 bases; unmatched junction bases: 1. This CDR3 is built from 14 residues. Germline V gene data show CDR1 as MDHEN and CDR2 as SYDVKM. The CDR3 bases are TGTGCCAGCAGTCGACAGGGGGCCTACAATGAGCAGTTCTTC. This sequence encodes CASSRQGAYNEQFF. The variable domain in full, with the rest retrieved from reference TRBV28 and TRBJ2-1, is DVKVTQSSRYLVKRTGEKVFLECVQDMDHENMFWYRQDPGLGLRLIYFSYDVKMKEKGDIPEGYSVSREKKERFSLILESASTNQTSMYLCASSRQGAYNEQFFGPGTRLTVL.

The V and J genes are TRBV18 and TRBJ2-7, with 8 nucleotides matching TRBD1. This CDR3 has 18 residues. In germline, CDR1 is KGHSH, CDR2 LQKENI. The ends lost 0 bases at V and 4 bases at J; junction bases unmatched: 14. CDR3 sequence (DNA): TGTGCCAGCTCACCACCAGTACGGACAGGGATTGAATTGTACGAGCAGTACTTC. As protein: CASSPPVRTGIELYEQYF.

The chain carries TRBV5-5 and TRBJ1-5, with a weak D call TRBD1 (5 bases). CDR1 and CDR2 (germline): SGHKS, YYEKEE (reference sequence). The CDR3 is made up of 14 amino acids. Trimming took 4 bases from V and 0 from J, leaving 8 bases between them. The CDR3 here is CASSPGYSNQPQHF. The CDR3, as DNA: TGTGCCAGCAGCCCAGGGTATAGCAATCAGCCCCAGCATTTT.

For the CDR3, the DNA is TGCGCCAGCAGCCAAGAATCGTGGGGAGCCTACGAGCAGTACTTC. Amino acid sequence: CASSQESWGAYEQYF. The chain employs TRBV4-1 and TRBJ2-7; possible D gene TRBD2, 5 bases. Trimming left V 0 bases short and J 2 bases short, with 11 bases between. CDR3 length: 15 amino acids. Germline V gives CDR1 MGHRA, CDR2 YSYEKL.

The chain links TRBV27 to TRBJ1-1; 8 positions agree with TRBD1. Germline assignment: CDR1 MNHEY and CDR2 SMNVEV (reference sequence). CDR3 size: 14 residues. Trimming at V came to 6 bases and at J to 1 base, leaving 4 bases not matched to a gene. The CDR3 bases are TGTGCCAGCAGACCTCAGGGGGCGAACACTGAAGCTTTCTTT. Its protein is CASRPQGANTEAFF.